This entry lists 5 T cell receptor beta chains sequenced from one sample in a study of beta chain features in type 1 diabetes. Study results and limitations: Shorter TCRB CDR3s, moderately but significantly so, were found in Type 1 diabetes patients in all four CD4+ subsets.

Expressed TCRB transcripts were sequenced because the isolated RNA had all been reverse transcribed beforehand. Assay used: immunoSEQ multiplex PCR; TCRdb lists only in-frame clones, some missing. The sample has under 850,000 clones, roughly 12% seen once. These receptors have no known antigen. Sequencing was performed on naive CD4+ T cells from blood. Every receptor here comes from a man aged 18 to 30 with type 1 diabetes.

V is TRBV28 and J is TRBJ2-7; 8 positions agree with TRBD1. In germline, CDR1 is MDHEN, CDR2 SYDVKM. V lost 4 bases to trimming and J lost 0 bases; unmatched junction nucleotides: 5. This CDR3 has 15 residues. CDR3 region: CASSSGQAVSYEQYF. The CDR3 DNA reads as TGTGCCAGCAGTTCGGGACAGGCGGTCTCCTACGAGCAGTACTTC.

This chain uses TRBV30 with TRBJ1-1; a weak D match, TRBD1 (5 bases). Trimming removed 4 bases at V and 7 bases at J, with 10 bases between. Germline V gene lookup returns CDR1 GTSNPN and CDR2 SVGIG (reference sequence). The CDR3 totals 11 residues. In nucleotides, the CDR3 is TGTGCCTGGACAGGGTCGATTGAAGCTTTCTTT. Translated: CAWTGSIEAFF.

The sample holds a few counts of this clone. V gene TRBV6-6 combines with J gene TRBJ1-6; 9 nucleotides agree with TRBD1. Per the germline V gene, CDR1 is MNHNY and CDR2 is SVGAGI (reference sequence). V trimming: 8 bases; J trimming: 7 bases; junction bases outside the gene matches: 3. CDR3 length: 13 amino acids. The CDR3, as DNA: TGTGCCAGCGAAGGACAGGGGAATTCACCCCTCCACTTT. Translating it yields CASEGQGNSPLHF.

The chain carries TRBV6-5 and TRBJ1-2; 7 bases fit TRBD1. The CDR3 totals 12 residues. The ends lost 4 bases at V and 7 bases at J; junction bases unmatched: 3. Germline V lookup: CDR1 MNHEY, CDR2 SVGAGI. The CDR3 DNA follows: TGTGCCAGCAGTTCGGGACAGTCTGGCTACACCTTC. Protein product: CASSSGQSGYTF.

As for this clone: At one end, the junction sequence differs from germline, possibly due to a read error. The chain links TRBV2 to TRBJ1-4; maybe TRBD1 (5 bases). CDR3 size: 13 residues. CDR1 is SNHLY and CDR2 is FYNNEI in the germline V gene. The DNA for the CDR3 is TGTGCCAGCATTGAAGGGGATAATGAAAAACTGTTTTTT. Translation gives CASIEGDNEKLFF.